This passage covers 19 T cell receptor beta chains from one sample sequenced in a study of OX40 agonist ivuxolimab in advanced cancers. Profiled with immunoSEQ multiplex PCR; TCRdb holds only in-frame clones, not every one. The data contain roughly 23,000 clones, 83% of them seen just once; the ten biggest clones take up around 20%. This material consisted of CD4+ or CD8+ T cells sorted from blood, taken in a trial of the OX40 agonist ivuxolimab. The receptors originated from an adult with an advanced solid tumor such as melanoma, head and neck, liver or kidney cancer.

The gene calls are TRBV28 and TRBJ1-4; D is undetermined. CDR3 size: 16 residues. Germline values: CDR1 MDHEN, CDR2 SYDVKM. V lost 5 bases, J lost 4 bases, and 17 bases lay in between. CDR3 sequence (DNA): TGTGCCAGCAGTCCCTCAACGCTCCGGGATAATGAAAAACTGTTTTTT. It codes for CASSPSTLRDNEKLFF.

The CDR3 here is CASSQRDIQQETQYF. In DNA, the CDR3 is TGCGCCAGCAGCCAACGGGACATACAACAAGAGACCCAGTACTTC. The rearrangement links TRBV4-1 to TRBJ2-5, with D possibly matching TRBD1 (6 bases). This CDR3 is 15 amino acids long. V was trimmed by 2 bases and J by 2 bases, leaving 12 bases between them. CDR1 is MGHRA and CDR2 is YSYEKL in the germline V gene.

The chain combines TRBV12-5 with TRBJ2-1; D not resolved. Trimming shortened V by 1 base and J by 6 bases, and 7 bases separated the two germline ends. Germline V lookup: CDR1 LGHNT, CDR2 FRNRAP. The CDR3 runs to 13 residues. This CDR3 is CASGLGGPNEQFF. For the CDR3, the DNA is TGTGCTAGTGGTTTGGGTGGCCCCAATGAGCAGTTCTTC.

V is TRBV2 and J is TRBJ2-7; D may be TRBD1 (6 bases). Between the trimmed V and J ends, which lost 10 bases and 4 bases, there was a span of 17 bases. Germline V gives CDR1 SNHLY, CDR2 FYNNEI. The CDR3 spans 13 residues. CDR3 nucleotides: TGTGCCATTAGTCCAGGGGAAGCGTACGAGCAGTACTTC. This gives the protein CAISPGEAYEQYF.

Regarding this clone: The germline gene is not matched at one end of the junction; a read error may be the cause. This rearrangement joins TRBV7-3 to TRBJ2-1; TRBD1 matches 7 bases. CDR3 length equals 16 residues. CDR1 and CDR2 (germline): SGHTA, FQGTGA. The CDR3, as DNA: TGTGCCAGCAGCCCTTCAACGGGACAGCCATACAATGAGCAGCTCTTC. It is translated as CASSPSTGQPYNEQLF.

The chain carries TRBV4-1 and TRBJ1-1; the match to TRBD1 covers 7 bases. Germline CDR1 and CDR2: MGHRA and YSYEKL. The CDR3 runs 13 residues. V was clipped by 5 bases and J by 2 bases; unmatched bases: 2. CDR3: CASSRQGNTEAFF. In nucleotides, the CDR3 is TGCGCCAGCAGCAGACAGGGAAACACTGAAGCTTTCTTT.

The chain links TRBV7-2 to TRBJ2-1, with 10 positions matching TRBD1. The CDR3 extends over 14 amino acids. With V trimmed by 5 bases and J by 5 bases, 3 bases remained unmatched. Germline V gives CDR1 SGHTA, CDR2 FQGNSA. CDR3 loop: CASSPGTGDNEQFF. The CDR3 DNA follows: TGTGCCAGCAGCCCTGGGACAGGGGACAATGAGCAGTTCTTC.

V and J are TRBV14 and TRBJ2-7; no clear D gene. V lost 3 bases, J lost 4 bases, and 13 bases lay in between. This CDR3 spans 14 amino acids. The germline gives CDR1 SGHDN, CDR2 FVKESK. DNA of the CDR3: TGTGCCAGCAGCCAGGGCTCACACAGATACGAGCAGTACTTC. Protein product: CASSQGSHRYEQYF.

This chain uses TRBV27 with TRBJ2-7; possibly TRBD1 or TRBD2 for D (5 bases each). Germline assignment: CDR1 MNHEY and CDR2 SMNVEV (reference sequence). The CDR3 is 13 amino acids. V lost 3 bases and J lost 2, with 8 bases in between. The CDR3 loop reads CASSLGPPYEQYF. The CDR3 DNA follows: TGTGCCAGCAGTTTGGGACCTCCCTACGAGCAGTACTTC.

This clone was recorded a few times. V gene TRBV19 combines with J gene TRBJ1-1; D possibly corresponds to TRBD1 (5 bases). The CDR3 runs to 15 residues. From germline, CDR1 is LNHDA and CDR2 SQIVND (reference sequence). Trimming cost V 2 bases and J 0 bases, with 10 bases left between them. The CDR3 DNA sequence: TGTGCCAGTAGTATATCCCGGGGGATGAACACTGAAGCTTTCTTT. Translating it yields CASSISRGMNTEAFF.

CDR3 amino acids: CASSYSNREYGYTF. CDR3 coding DNA: TGTGCCAGCAGTTACTCTAATCGGGAGTATGGCTACACCTTC. The rearrangement uses TRBV6-5 and TRBJ1-2, with unresolved D. Germline V gene lookup returns CDR1 MNHEY and CDR2 SVGAGI. Trimming took 0 bases from V and 5 from J, leaving 10 bases between them. This CDR3 spans 14 amino acids.

The chain carries TRBV29-1 and TRBJ1-1; unclear D gene. Germline assignment: CDR1 SQVTM and CDR2 ANQGSEA. The CDR3 contains 11 residues. V shed 6 bases and J shed 1 base, with 6 bases lying between them. The CDR3 protein is CSVRPNTEAFF. The DNA for the CDR3 is TGCAGCGTGAGACCGAACACTGAAGCTTTCTTT.

V is TRBV6-4 and J is TRBJ1-2, with a tentative D call TRBD1 (5 bases). Trimming removed 4 bases from V and 4 bases from J, with 10 bases in between. Germline V gene sequence: CDR1 MRHNA, CDR2 SNTAGT. This CDR3 spans 13 amino acids. CDR3 nucleotide sequence: TGTGCCAGCAGTGTTCAGGGCGGCTATGGCTACACCTTC. It translates to CASSVQGGYGYTF.

The gene calls are TRBV5-1 and TRBJ1-1; no clear D gene. V was clipped by 4 bases and J by 4 bases, with 8 bases between them. The CDR3 extends over 12 amino acids. The germline V gene has CDR1 SGHRS and CDR2 YFSETQ. The CDR3 bases are TGCGCCAGCAGCCACTCGGGCACTGAAGCTTTCTTT. Translating gives CASSHSGTEAFF.

This chain connects TRBV7-6 to TRBJ2-7; D perhaps matches TRBD1 (5 bases). Trimming shortened V by 6 bases and J by 3 bases, and 15 bases separated the two germline ends. CDR3 size: 14 residues. Germline V gene data show CDR1 as SGHVS and CDR2 as FNYEAQ. The CDR3 DNA reads TGTGCCAGCAGTATGACAGCTTCCTACTACGAGCAGTACTTC. Its translation is CASSMTASYYEQYF. The full variable domain, its missing parts supplied by reference TRBV7-6 and TRBJ2-7, is GAGVSQSPRYKVTKRGQDVALRCDPISGHVSLYWYRQALGQGPEFLTYFNYEAQQDKSGLPNDRFSAERPEGSISTLTIQRTEQRDSAMYRCASSMTASYYEQYFGPGTRLTVT.

This clone was counted once. This chain uses TRBV6-1 with TRBJ1-1, with 10 bases that match TRBD1. With 3 bases clipped from V and 3 bases from J, the junction kept 4 bases outside the gene matches. This CDR3 spans 15 amino acids. Germline-derived CDR1 and CDR2 are MNHNS and SASEGT. The CDR3 spells CASSDRDRGYTEAFF. The CDR3 DNA reads as TGTGCCAGCAGTGACCGGGACAGGGGATACACTGAAGCTTTCTTT.

This clone appeared a single time. The chain uses TRBV6-1 and TRBJ2-7; D possibly matches TRBD1 or TRBD2 (5 bases each). The V end lost 6 bases, the J end lost 0 bases, and 15 bases lay between the germline ends. Germline CDR1 MNHNS, CDR2 SASEGT. The CDR3 contains 15 residues. CDR3 in amino acids: CASSYGTGSSYEQYF. The CDR3 nucleotides read TGTGCCAGCAGCTACGGGACGGGAAGCTCCTACGAGCAGTACTTC.

This sequence joins TRBV28 and TRBJ2-7, with D hard to call. V was clipped by 5 bases and J by 4 bases, with 15 bases between them. The CDR3 extends over 14 amino acids. Germline assignment: CDR1 MDHEN and CDR2 SYDVKM. The CDR3, as DNA: TGTGCCAGCAGTCTGACGAGGATCGAGTACGAGCAGTACTTC. This codes for CASSLTRIEYEQYF.

The CDR3 bases are TGTGCCAGCAGCGGGACAGGGGGCGAGCAGTACTTC. It specifies CASSGTGGEQYF. V gene TRBV9 combines with J gene TRBJ2-7, with 10 nucleotides matching TRBD1. Unmatched junction bases numbered 0, after V lost 3 bases and J lost 6 bases. This CDR3 has 12 residues. Germline lookup yields CDR1 SGDLS and CDR2 YYNGEE.